What follows is one T cell receptor beta chain and its context. Its antigen remains unknown. The data belong to a study of T cells in localized non-small cell lung cancer. Regarding the study as a whole: T cell clonality was highest in uninvolved adjacent lung, above tumor. Because only a single region of the tumor was sequenced, heterogeneity remains possible. Adjacent lung held a median roughly 60 of the top 100 tumor clones. Elevated circulating T cell density in blood was associated with longer overall survival.

The CDR3 runs to 15 residues. CDR1 is SGHDN and CDR2 is FVKESK in the germline V gene. V was clipped by 0 bases and J by 1 base, with 6 bases between them. TCRdb keeps only in-frame clones here, not all; method: immunoSEQ multiplex PCR. The sample carries 70,000 to 85,000 clones, 65% to 85% recorded once. The source material was peripheral blood, sampled before any cancer treatment. This sequence originates from a female donor of 60 years or more with stage I lung adenocarcinoma. This rearrangement joins TRBV14 to TRBJ1-4, with no clear D. The CDR3 loop is CASSQEAETNEKLFF. The CDR3 DNA is TGTGCCAGCAGCCAAGAAGCCGAAACTAATGAAAAACTGTTTTTT.